This is a list of T cell receptor beta chains from one sample in a study of post-analysis software for immune sequencing data. TCRdb passed the PCR reads through MiXCR, listing each CDR3 protein once. The sample consists of about 540,000 distinct CDR3 sequences, 30% to 40% of them appearing once. The sequencing sample was made of blood. These receptor sequences come from a girl aged 2 to 17 with multiple sclerosis. CDR3s include the opening cysteine and the closing phenylalanine or tryptophan. D genes are given only for firm matches. Part of the rows lack a size; the others show once, few, many or a class for expanded clones.

CDR3 protein: CASSSGTGLSPLHF
CDR3 DNA: TGTGCCAGCAGTTCCGGGACAGGGTTATCACCCCTCCACTTT
V gene: TRBV28
clone size: .
J gene: TRBJ1-6
D gene: TRBD1

CDR3 protein: CASTGLAGSTDTQYF
CDR3 DNA: TGTGCCAGCACCGGACTAGCGGGGAGCACAGATACGCAGTATTTT
V gene: TRBV13
clone size: .
J gene: TRBJ2-3
D gene: TRBD2

CDR3 protein: CSAIDRGAYEQYF
CDR3 DNA: TGCAGTGCCATCGACAGGGGAGCATACGAGCAGTACTTC
V gene: TRBV20-1
clone size: .
J gene: TRBJ2-7
D gene: TRBD1

CDR3 protein: CSVEARPNSGANVLTF
CDR3 DNA: TGCAGCGTTGAAGCGAGGCCAAATTCCGGGGCCAACGTCCTGACTTTC
V gene: TRBV29-1
clone size: .
J gene: TRBJ2-6
D gene: .

CDR3 protein: CASSPTMQSETQYF
CDR3 DNA: TGTGCCAGCTCACCAACTATGCAGTCGGAGACCCAGTACTTC
V gene: TRBV18
clone size: few
J gene: TRBJ2-5
D gene: .

CDR3 protein: CASRPAAGPYEQYF
CDR3 DNA: TGTGCCAGCAGACCCGCGGCGGGCCCCTACGAGCAGTACTTC
V gene: TRBV7-9
clone size: few
J gene: TRBJ2-7
D gene: .

CDR3 protein: CASSFRGNFHEQYF
CDR3 DNA: TGCGCCAGCAGCTTCCGGGGCAACTTCCACGAGCAGTACTTC
V gene: TRBV5-1
clone size: .
J gene: TRBJ2-7
D gene: .

CDR3 protein: CASSGARNTEAFF
CDR3 DNA: TGTGCCAGCAGCGGAGCCAGGAACACTGAAGCTTTCTTT
V gene: TRBV6-6
clone size: few
J gene: TRBJ1-1
D gene: .

CDR3 protein: CASRLGQGTQETQYF
CDR3 DNA: TGCGCCAGCAGGTTGGGACAGGGGACCCAAGAGACCCAGTACTTC
V gene: TRBV5-1
clone size: few
J gene: TRBJ2-5
D gene: TRBD1

CDR3 protein: CASSQGGGLAGRQETQYF
CDR3 DNA: TGTGCCAGCAGCCAAGGGGGCGGACTAGCGGGGAGACAGGAGACCCAGTACTTC
V gene: TRBV3-1
clone size: .
J gene: TRBJ2-5
D gene: TRBD2

CDR3 protein: CASSSLPGVSAFF
CDR3 DNA: TGTGCCAGCAGCTCCCTTCCAGGGGTGTCAGCTTTCTTT
V gene: TRBV7-9
clone size: .
J gene: TRBJ1-1
D gene: .

CDR3 protein: CASTKVASGGTNEQFF
CDR3 DNA: TGTGCCAGCACCAAAGTGGCTAGCGGGGGGACGAATGAGCAGTTCTTC
V gene: TRBV7-2
clone size: .
J gene: TRBJ2-1
D gene: TRBD2

CDR3 protein: CASSPFGTSTDTQYF
CDR3 DNA: TGTGCCAGCAGCCCTTTCGGTACTAGCACAGATACGCAGTATTTT
V gene: TRBV12-3/TRBV12-4
clone size: few
J gene: TRBJ2-3
D gene: .

CDR3 protein: CACSPAGTGGYNEQFF
CDR3 DNA: TGTGCCTGCTCACCAGCGGGGACAGGAGGCTACAATGAGCAGTTCTTC
V gene: TRBV18
clone size: .
J gene: TRBJ2-1
D gene: .

CDR3 protein: CASSPGQGDEQFF
CDR3 DNA: TGCGCCAGCAGCCCGGGACAGGGTGATGAGCAGTTCTTC
V gene: TRBV5-1
clone size: .
J gene: TRBJ2-1
D gene: TRBD1

CDR3 protein: CASSFDREYGYTF
CDR3 DNA: TGTGCCAGCAGTTTCGACAGGGAGTATGGCTACACCTTC
V gene: TRBV27
clone size: .
J gene: TRBJ1-2
D gene: TRBD1

CDR3 protein: CASSSGTATYNEQFF
CDR3 DNA: TGTGCTAGCAGCTCCGGCACAGCTACCTACAATGAGCAGTTCTTC
V gene: TRBV7-7
clone size: .
J gene: TRBJ2-1
D gene: .

CDR3 protein: CASSPGAVGTEAFF
CDR3 DNA: TGTGCCAGCAGCCCGGGGGCGGTGGGGACTGAAGCTTTCTTT
V gene: TRBV7-3
clone size: few
J gene: TRBJ1-1
D gene: .

CDR3 protein: CASSYSGKQGVLTF
CDR3 DNA: TGTGCCAGCAGTTACAGCGGCAAACAGGGCGTCCTGACTTTC
V gene: TRBV6-5
clone size: .
J gene: TRBJ2-6
D gene: .

CDR3 protein: CSAQGAGNTEAFF
CDR3 DNA: TGTAGTGCCCAAGGGGCCGGGAACACTGAAGCTTTCTTT
V gene: TRBV20-1
clone size: .
J gene: TRBJ1-1
D gene: .

CDR3 protein: CASSLEEGVSYEQYF
CDR3 DNA: TGCGCCAGCAGCTTGGAAGAGGGAGTATCCTACGAGCAGTACTTC
V gene: TRBV5-1
clone size: .
J gene: TRBJ2-7
D gene: .

CDR3 protein: CAGSWGSEETQYF
CDR3 DNA: TGTGCCGGCAGTTGGGGGAGCGAGGAGACCCAGTACTTC
V gene: TRBV27
clone size: once
J gene: TRBJ2-5
D gene: .

CDR3 protein: CASSADREVEAFF
CDR3 DNA: TGTGCCAGTAGTGCAGACAGGGAGGTAGAGGCTTTCTTT
V gene: TRBV19
clone size: .
J gene: TRBJ1-1
D gene: TRBD1

CDR3 protein: CASIKEGTYEQYF
CDR3 DNA: TGCGCCAGCATCAAAGAAGGAACCTACGAGCAGTACTTC
V gene: TRBV5-1
clone size: .
J gene: TRBJ2-7
D gene: .

CDR3 protein: CSVGGQGVYTQYF
CDR3 DNA: TGCAGCGTTGGGGGACAGGGAGTGTATACGCAGTATTTT
V gene: TRBV29-1
clone size: few
J gene: TRBJ2-3
D gene: TRBD1

CDR3 protein: CVSSLEGAGEGEKLFF
CDR3 DNA: TGTGTCAGCAGCTTAGAGGGGGCAGGGGAAGGAGAAAAACTGTTTTTT
V gene: TRBV7-8
clone size: .
J gene: TRBJ1-4
D gene: TRBD1

CDR3 protein: CASSRNLQDPNYGYTF
CDR3 DNA: TGTGCCAGCAGCCGTAACCTACAGGATCCTAACTATGGCTACACCTTC
V gene: TRBV7-9
clone size: .
J gene: TRBJ1-2
D gene: .

CDR3 protein: CASNLSPTGGLDTEAFF
CDR3 DNA: TGCGCCAGCAATCTTAGTCCGACAGGGGGTTTGGACACTGAAGCTTTCTTT
V gene: TRBV5-1
clone size: .
J gene: TRBJ1-1
D gene: TRBD1

CDR3 protein: CASSYPDPPISTDTQYF
CDR3 DNA: TGTGCCAGCAGTTACCCAGACCCCCCGATTAGCACAGATACGCAGTATTTT
V gene: TRBV6-2/TRBV6-3
clone size: .
J gene: TRBJ2-3
D gene: .

CDR3 protein: CASSNSPGTVLFMPQFF
CDR3 DNA: TGTGCCAGCAGTAATTCTCCGGGGACAGTCCTTTTTATGCCGCAGTTCTTC
V gene: TRBV6-6
clone size: .
J gene: TRBJ2-1
D gene: TRBD1

CDR3 protein: CAGSSARTGQPQHF
CDR3 DNA: TGTGCCGGCAGTTCGGCCCGGACGGGTCAGCCCCAGCATTTT
V gene: TRBV12-3/TRBV12-4
clone size: .
J gene: TRBJ1-5
D gene: .

CDR3 protein: CASSLDSRGYTEAFF
CDR3 DNA: TGTGCCAGCAGCTTAGATTCGCGGGGTTACACTGAAGCTTTCTTT
V gene: TRBV7-8
clone size: .
J gene: TRBJ1-1
D gene: .

CDR3 protein: CASSQEGFGYEQYF
CDR3 DNA: TGTGCCAGCAGCCAAGAAGGGTTCGGGTACGAGCAGTACTTC
V gene: TRBV3-1
clone size: .
J gene: TRBJ2-7
D gene: .

CDR3 protein: CATSDRYDRKGETQYF
CDR3 DNA: TGTGCCACCAGTGACCGGTACGACAGAAAGGGGGAGACCCAGTACTTC
V gene: TRBV24-1
clone size: .
J gene: TRBJ2-5
D gene: .

CDR3 protein: CASSQDLTRDTQYF
CDR3 DNA: TGTGCCAGCAGCCAAGATCTAACCCGAGATACGCAGTATTTT
V gene: TRBV3-1
clone size: .
J gene: TRBJ2-3
D gene: .

CDR3 protein: CASSLGRLAGVTDTQYF
CDR3 DNA: TGCGCCAGCAGCTTGGGCCGCCTAGCGGGGGTCACAGATACGCAGTATTTT
V gene: TRBV5-1
clone size: .
J gene: TRBJ2-3
D gene: TRBD2

CDR3 protein: CAITGGELTDTQYF
CDR3 DNA: TGTGCCATTACCGGTGGGGAACTCACAGATACGCAGTATTTT
V gene: TRBV10-3
clone size: few
J gene: TRBJ2-3
D gene: .

CDR3 protein: CAISAVTGENTEAFF
CDR3 DNA: TGTGCCATCAGTGCCGTGACAGGGGAGAACACTGAAGCTTTCTTT
V gene: TRBV10-3
clone size: .
J gene: TRBJ1-1
D gene: TRBD1

CDR3 protein: CAISENEGLGSPLHF
CDR3 DNA: TGTGCCATCAGTGAGAACGAGGGGTTAGGCTCACCCCTCCACTTT
V gene: TRBV10-3
clone size: .
J gene: TRBJ1-6
D gene: .

CDR3 protein: CSARDSSLYGANVLTF
CDR3 DNA: TGCAGTGCTAGAGATTCATCTTTGTATGGGGCCAACGTCCTGACTTTC
V gene: TRBV20-1
clone size: few
J gene: TRBJ2-6
D gene: .

CDR3 protein: CASSYRPTGSSGNTIYF
CDR3 DNA: TGTGCCAGCAGTTACCGCCCCACAGGGAGCTCTGGAAACACCATATATTTT
V gene: TRBV6-5
clone size: few
J gene: TRBJ1-3
D gene: .

CDR3 protein: CASSFYHTDTQYF
CDR3 DNA: TGTGCCAGCAGTTTTTACCACACAGATACGCAGTATTTT
V gene: TRBV28
clone size: .
J gene: TRBJ2-3
D gene: .

CDR3 protein: CASSLDPGQGKEKLFF
CDR3 DNA: TGTGCCAGCAGCTTAGACCCGGGACAGGGAAAAGAAAAACTGTTTTTT
V gene: TRBV7-2
clone size: .
J gene: TRBJ1-4
D gene: TRBD1

CDR3 protein: CASSLVLGQPNTEAFF
CDR3 DNA: TGTGCCAGCAGCTTAGTATTGGGGCAGCCGAACACTGAAGCTTTCTTT
V gene: TRBV7-9
clone size: few
J gene: TRBJ1-1
D gene: .

CDR3 protein: CASSQDGTGITETQYF
CDR3 DNA: TGCGCCAGCAGCCAAGATGGAACGGGGATTACAGAGACCCAGTACTTC
V gene: TRBV4-1
clone size: .
J gene: TRBJ2-5
D gene: .

CDR3 protein: CASSSGLAATYEQYF
CDR3 DNA: TGCGCCAGCAGCTCTGGACTAGCGGCGACCTACGAGCAGTACTTC
V gene: TRBV5-1
clone size: many
J gene: TRBJ2-7
D gene: TRBD2

CDR3 protein: CASSYSPGGPYNEQFF
CDR3 DNA: TGTGCCAGCAGTTACAGCCCGGGGGGCCCGTACAATGAGCAGTTCTTC
V gene: TRBV7-2
clone size: few
J gene: TRBJ2-1
D gene: .

CDR3 protein: CASSPGRTEAFF
CDR3 DNA: TGTGCCAGCAGCCCTGGGCGTACTGAAGCTTTCTTT
V gene: TRBV5-6
clone size: few
J gene: TRBJ1-1
D gene: .

CDR3 protein: CAISANNEQFF
CDR3 DNA: TGTGCCATCAGTGCCAACAATGAGCAGTTCTTC
V gene: TRBV10-3
clone size: .
J gene: TRBJ2-1
D gene: .

CDR3 protein: CASSPDGYTF
CDR3 DNA: TGTGCCAGCAGCCCTGATGGCTACACCTTC
V gene: TRBV7-9
clone size: .
J gene: TRBJ1-2
D gene: .

CDR3 protein: CASSSTTSGGSSSTDTQYF
CDR3 DNA: TGTGCCAGCAGTTCAACGACTAGCGGGGGGTCGTCTAGCACAGATACGCAGTATTTT
V gene: TRBV7-9
clone size: few
J gene: TRBJ2-3
D gene: TRBD2

CDR3 protein: CASSGWEVVGGELFF
CDR3 DNA: TGTGCCAGCAGCGGTTGGGAGGTGGTAGGCGGGGAGCTGTTTTTT
V gene: TRBV9
clone size: few
J gene: TRBJ2-2
D gene: .

CDR3 protein: CSATRGGQGGQPQHF
CDR3 DNA: TGCAGTGCCACCCGGGGGGGACAGGGCGGTCAGCCCCAGCATTTT
V gene: TRBV20-1
clone size: few
J gene: TRBJ1-5
D gene: TRBD1

CDR3 protein: CASSQAAGRGSNQPQHF
CDR3 DNA: TGTGCCAGCAGCCAAGCCGCGGGAAGGGGGTCCAATCAGCCCCAGCATTTT
V gene: TRBV3-1
clone size: few
J gene: TRBJ1-5
D gene: .

CDR3 protein: CSAVKRGGSYNEQFF
CDR3 DNA: TGCAGTGCCGTAAAGCGGGGGGGCAGCTACAATGAGCAGTTCTTC
V gene: TRBV20-1
clone size: few
J gene: TRBJ2-1
D gene: TRBD2

CDR3 protein: CASSQVLADIEQFF
CDR3 DNA: TGTGCCAGCAGCCAAGTCCTAGCCGACATTGAGCAGTTCTTC
V gene: TRBV3-1
clone size: few
J gene: TRBJ2-1
D gene: .

CDR3 protein: CASSPSGVYEQYF
CDR3 DNA: TGTGCCAGCAGCCCCAGTGGGGTCTACGAGCAGTACTTC
V gene: TRBV11-2
clone size: many
J gene: TRBJ2-7
D gene: .

CDR3 protein: CSARPTVSNQPQHF
CDR3 DNA: TGCAGTGCTAGACCGACAGTAAGCAATCAGCCCCAGCATTTT
V gene: TRBV20-1
clone size: .
J gene: TRBJ1-5
D gene: .